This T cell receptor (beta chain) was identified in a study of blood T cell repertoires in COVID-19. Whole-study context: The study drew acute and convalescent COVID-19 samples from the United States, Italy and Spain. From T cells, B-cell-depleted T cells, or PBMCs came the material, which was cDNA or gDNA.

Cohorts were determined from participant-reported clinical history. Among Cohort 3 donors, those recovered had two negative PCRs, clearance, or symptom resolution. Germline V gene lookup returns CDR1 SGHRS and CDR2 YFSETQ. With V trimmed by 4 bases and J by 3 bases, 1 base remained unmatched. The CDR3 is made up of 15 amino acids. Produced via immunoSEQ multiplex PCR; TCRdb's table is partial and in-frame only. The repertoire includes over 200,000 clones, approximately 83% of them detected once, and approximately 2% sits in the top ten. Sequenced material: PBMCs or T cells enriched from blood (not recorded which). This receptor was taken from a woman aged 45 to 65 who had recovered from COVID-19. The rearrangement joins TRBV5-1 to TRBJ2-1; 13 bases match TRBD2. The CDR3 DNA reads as TGCGCCAGCAGCGGGACTAGCGGGAACTACAATGAGCAGTTCTTC. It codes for CASSGTSGNYNEQFF.